Shown below are 8 T cell receptor beta chains from a single sample sequenced in a study of blood T cells in healthy people across ages. A second PCR, run for roughly 7 to 11 cycles, used a sample-barcoded 5' primer plus a J-beta primer mix. TCRdb processed the 5' RACE reads anew with MiXCR; each CDR3 protein has one entry. The table includes just over 800,000 distinct CDR3 sequences, about 59% detected once. The sample was blood. The receptors were gathered from a man in his thirties or forties in good health.

This clonotype was found a few times. The chain couples TRBV20-1 to TRBJ1-4; possibly TRBD1 for D (6 bases). The germline gives CDR1 DFQATT, CDR2 SNEGSKA (reference sequence). With 5 bases removed from V and 3 bases from J, the gap between germline ends came to 13 bases. This CDR3 comprises 14 residues. CDR3 coding DNA: TGCAGTGCTCCCCGGGGGCCGGCTAATGAAAAACTGTTTTTT. Its protein product is CSAPRGPANEKLFF.

The V gene is TRBV12-3 or TRBV12-4, the J gene TRBJ1-2; 9 positions agree with TRBD1. The CDR3 loop spans 14 amino acids. With V trimmed by 7 bases and J by 1 base, 4 bases remained unmatched. CDR3 DNA: TGTGCCAGCACCCTGGGACAGGGTAACTATGGCTACACCTTC. Its protein is CASTLGQGNYGYTF.

The chain employs TRBV12-3 or TRBV12-4 and TRBJ2-3, with D tentatively TRBD1 (7 bases). V was clipped by 8 bases and J by 0 bases, with 12 bases between them. The length of the CDR3 is 14 residues. The CDR3 loop reads CASGGTVSTDTQYF. For the CDR3, the DNA is TGTGCCAGCGGGGGGACAGTAAGCACAGATACGCAGTATTTT.

The table lists this clonotype with a few counts. The CDR3 DNA is TGCGCCAGCAGCTCCTCACGGGCGGCGGGTGGCTACACCTTC. It specifies CASSSSRAAGGYTF. The chain carries TRBV5-1 and TRBJ1-2; unclear D gene. Germline V gene data show CDR1 as SGHRS and CDR2 as YFSETQ. V gave up 3 bases and J gave up 7 bases, with 16 bases separating them. The CDR3 totals 14 residues.

The chain combines TRBV29-1 with TRBJ1-2, with a weak D call TRBD1 (5 bases). From germline, CDR1 is SQVTM and CDR2 ANQGSEA. Between the trimmed V and J ends, which lost 4 bases and 0 bases, there was a span of 12 bases. This CDR3 comprises 14 residues. In nucleotides, the CDR3 is TGCAGCGTTGCCGCGGGGCCAGCTAACTATGGCTACACCTTC. It is translated as CSVAAGPANYGYTF.

V gene TRBV12-3 or TRBV12-4 combines with J gene TRBJ1-6; 9 nucleotides match TRBD1. CDR3 size: 14 residues. Trimming removed 5 bases from V and 11 bases from J; junction bases left unmatched: 7. The DNA of the CDR3 is TGTGCCAGCAGTCGGACAGGGGCTAGGCCACCCCTCCACTTT. It is translated as CASSRTGARPPLHF.

This clonotype was found once. The chain joins TRBV6-5 to TRBJ2-3, with TRBD2 matching over 8 bases. This CDR3 contains 15 residues. Germline trimming cut 5 bases from V and 6 bases from J; bases unmatched to any gene: 10. CDR1 MNHEY and CDR2 SVGAGI come from the germline V gene. The CDR3 sequence: CASSRSGTLRDTQYF. The DNA of the CDR3 is TGTGCCAGCAGTCGTAGCGGGACGCTGAGGGATACGCAGTATTTT.

The chain employs TRBV20-1 and TRBJ1-1; D ambiguous. The CDR3 has 13 residues. The V end lost 4 bases, the J end lost 0 bases, and 9 bases lay between the germline ends. Germline V gene data show CDR1 as DFQATT and CDR2 as SNEGSKA (reference sequence). CDR3 bases: TGCAGTGCTACCGCCCAGATGAACACTGAAGCTTTCTTT. This encodes CSATAQMNTEAFF.